This T cell receptor beta chain was captured in a study of glioma-infiltrating T cells after dendritic cell vaccination. On the study more broadly: Treatment, given 2003 to 2012, was autologous tumor lysate-pulsed dendritic cell vaccination.

CDR3 length: 14 amino acids. The germline V and J ends were trimmed by 3 bases and 2 bases, with 10 bases remaining between them. Germline CDR1 is SGHRS and CDR2 is YFSETQ. Assay used: immunoSEQ multiplex PCR; TCRdb lists only in-frame clones, some missing. The sample lists over 90,000 clones; 85% to 90% were seen once. The source was blood, collected before dendritic cell vaccination. This receptor was identified in a human donor with glioblastoma. This chain uses TRBV5-1 with TRBJ2-3; D not certain. CDR3: CASSSLGPTDTQYF. CDR3 sequence (DNA): TGCGCCAGCAGCTCCCTTGGCCCCACAGATACGCAGTATTTT.